A single sample gave rise to the 30 T cell receptor beta chains below, sequenced in a study of blood T cell repertoires in COVID-19. TCRdb's copy holds only in-frame clones and misses some; the assay was immunoSEQ multiplex PCR. The sample lists about 60,000 clones, 88% occurring once. Sample: peripheral blood. The receptors stem from an elderly woman with active COVID-19.

The J gene is TRBJ1-3, the V gene TRBV28; 8 nucleotides match TRBD1. The CDR3 contains 16 residues. Germline V gives CDR1 MDHEN, CDR2 SYDVKM. The V gene end was trimmed by 5 bases and the J gene end by 4 bases; junction bases not matched to a gene: 10. The CDR3 DNA follows: TGTGCCAGCAGTGTCCAGGGGGCCAGAAGGGGAAACACCATATATTTT. This codes for CASSVQGARRGNTIYF.

The chain employs TRBV28 and TRBJ2-7; tentatively, D is TRBD1 (5 bases). Germline-derived CDR1 and CDR2 are MDHEN and SYDVKM. The ends were cut back, 6 bases at V and 0 bases at J, with 12 bases in the middle. This CDR3 has 14 amino acids. The CDR3 DNA sequence: TGTGCCAGCAGAAGGGGTCAAAGCTCCTACGAGCAGTACTTC. Encoded protein: CASRRGQSSYEQYF.

The rearrangement uses TRBV15 and TRBJ1-3, with D uncertain. The germline V gene encodes CDR1 LNHNV and CDR2 YYDKDF (reference sequence). V shed 2 bases and J shed 0 bases, with 14 bases lying between them. This CDR3 region has 17 residues. The CDR3 bases are TGTGCCACCAGCAGAACCTACACTACATCCTCTGGAAACACCATATATTTT. Translating it yields CATSRTYTTSSGNTIYF. The complete variable domain, with remaining parts taken from reference TRBV15 and TRBJ1-3, reads DAMVIQNPRYQVTQFGKPVTLSCSQTLNHNVMYWYQQKSSQAPKLLFHYYDKDFNNEADTPDNFQSRRPNTSFCFLDIRSPGLGDTAMYLCATSRTYTTSSGNTIYFGEGSWLTVV.

This clone has a single count. V is TRBV2 and J is TRBJ2-3; no definite D call. The CDR3 covers 15 residues. In germline, CDR1 is SNHLY, CDR2 FYNNEI. V lost 4 bases, J lost 0 bases, and 11 bases lay in between. The CDR3 nucleotides read TGTGCCAGCAGTGTAGAGGCCCATAGCACAGATACGCAGTATTTT. Residues: CASSVEAHSTDTQYF.

The chain recombines TRBV10-3 with TRBJ2-3; 8 bases fit TRBD2. Germline V gene lookup returns CDR1 ENHRY and CDR2 SYGVKD. J was trimmed by 4 bases and V by 10 bases; bases with no gene match: 4. The CDR3 covers 12 residues. The CDR3 nucleotides are TGTGCCACCAGGACTAGCTCAGATACGCAGTATTTT. The encoded protein is CATRTSSDTQYF.

V and J are TRBV5-4 and TRBJ1-4; TRBD1 aligns across 7 bases. This CDR3 comprises 15 residues. Germline CDR1 reads SGHNT; CDR2 reads YYREEE (reference sequence). Unmatched junction bases numbered 6, after V lost 0 bases and J lost 7 bases. CDR3 amino acids: CASSLEQGYGEKLFF. The CDR3 nucleotides are TGTGCCAGCAGCTTGGAACAGGGGTACGGTGAAAAACTGTTTTTT.

The J gene is TRBJ2-7, the V gene TRBV4-2, with TRBD1 as a possible D gene (6 bases). Germline lookup yields CDR1 LGHNA and CDR2 YNFKEQ. V was trimmed by 3 bases and J by 4 bases, leaving 22 bases between them. CDR3 length: 17 amino acids. CDR3 sequence (DNA): TGTGCCAGCAGCCAGCGGCCCACCGCAGGGGCAGGGTACGAGCAGTACTTC. Translating it yields CASSQRPTAGAGYEQYF.

This sequence joins TRBV6-6 and TRBJ2-7; D might be TRBD2 (5 bases). The CDR3 has 15 amino acids. Germline values: CDR1 MNHNY, CDR2 SVGAGI (reference sequence). V was cut by 4 bases and J by 4 bases, with 17 bases left in between. Here the CDR3 reads CASSSPDFLIYEQYF. The CDR3 DNA reads as TGTGCCAGCAGTTCACCGGACTTTTTAATATACGAGCAGTACTTC.

The V gene is TRBV10-3, the J gene TRBJ2-7; TRBD1 agrees at 10 bases. V was clipped by 6 bases and J by 2 bases; unmatched bases: 4. CDR1 is ENHRY, CDR2 SYGVKD, per germline. CDR3 length equals 14 residues. The CDR3 sequence is CAIRQGQGTYEQYF. The DNA for the CDR3 is TGTGCCATCAGACAGGGACAGGGGACCTACGAGCAGTACTTC.

This clone was detected once. The rearrangement uses TRBV5-4 and TRBJ2-1; TRBD2 aligns across 9 bases. J gave up 4 bases and V 3 bases, and 2 bases lay outside the gene matches. CDR3 length: 14 amino acids. CDR1 SGHNT and CDR2 YYREEE come from the germline V gene (reference sequence). The DNA for the CDR3 is TGTGCCAGCAGCTCGCTAGCGGGGTACAATGAGCAGTTCTTC. Its protein product is CASSSLAGYNEQFF.

The chain combines TRBV10-3 with TRBJ2-5; TRBD2 matches 14 bases. CDR1 is ENHRY and CDR2 is SYGVKD in the germline V gene. The CDR3 length is 16 residues. The junction had 2 bases not matched to a gene; V was cut back by 4 bases and J by 1 base. CDR3 amino acids: CAISGTSGGLQETQYF. CDR3 DNA sequence: TGTGCCATCAGTGGGACTAGCGGGGGGCTCCAAGAGACCCAGTACTTC.

The chain recombines TRBV4-1 with TRBJ2-7; 10 bases line up with TRBD2. Per germline, CDR1 MGHRA and CDR2 YSYEKL. Trimming at V came to 1 base and at J to 10 bases, leaving 10 bases not matched to a gene. The CDR3 contains 15 residues. The CDR3 coding sequence is TGCGCCAGCAGCCAAGGGGGCCTAGCGGGGGATCCCCAGTACTTC. Translated, it gives CASSQGGLAGDPQYF.

The chain recombines TRBV6-2 or TRBV6-3 with TRBJ1-2, with D unclear. V was trimmed by 5 bases and J by 6 bases, leaving 10 bases between them. CDR1 is MNHEY, CDR2 SVGEGT, per germline. CDR3 length: 12 amino acids. The CDR3 here is CASSLRTHGYTF. CDR3 DNA: TGTGCCAGCAGTCTCAGGACTCATGGCTACACCTTC.

This clone was counted a single time. V and J are TRBV28 and TRBJ1-6; 8 bases fit TRBD1. V lost 4 bases and J lost 9; bases outside the gene matches: 5. Germline V gene lookup returns CDR1 MDHEN and CDR2 SYDVKM. This CDR3 spans 14 amino acids. The CDR3 DNA sequence: TGTGCCAGCAGTTCGACAGGGGCGGCTTCACCCCTCCACTTT. Translated, it gives CASSSTGAASPLHF.

This clone was counted a few times. The rearrangement links TRBV5-4 to TRBJ2-5; 14 bases line up with TRBD2. The junction had 7 bases not matched to a gene; V was cut back by 4 bases and J by 5 bases. Germline V gene sequence: CDR1 SGHNT, CDR2 YYREEE (reference sequence). The CDR3 extends over 16 amino acids. In DNA, the CDR3 is TGTGCCAGCAGCCCAACGACTAGCGGGGGGGTGGAGACCCAGTACTTC. Translated: CASSPTTSGGVETQYF. Looking up the rest from reference TRBV5-4 and TRBJ2-5 gives the full variable domain: ETGVTQSPTHLIKTRGQQVTLRCSSQSGHNTVSWYQQALGQGPQFIFQYYREEENGRGNFPPRFSGLQFPNYSSELNVNALELDDSALYLCASSPTTSGGVETQYFGPGTRLLVL.

This chain uses TRBV7-8 with TRBJ1-1; TRBD1 is a possible D gene (6 bases). CDR1 and CDR2 (germline): SGHVS, FQNEAQ. Trimming cost V 3 bases and J 5 bases, with 19 bases left between them. The CDR3 totals 16 residues. CDR3 sequence reads: CASSLLGGAPRTEAFF. The DNA for the CDR3 is TGTGCCAGCAGCTTGCTCGGGGGGGCCCCGAGGACTGAAGCTTTCTTT.

The chain couples TRBV7-8 to TRBJ1-2, with 7 nucleotides matching TRBD1. CDR3 length: 14 amino acids. V shed 2 bases and J 3 bases; nucleotides not matched to a gene: 3. Germline V gene sequence: CDR1 SGHVS, CDR2 FQNEAQ. The CDR3 sequence: CASSLLDRDYGYTF. In nucleotides, the CDR3 is TGTGCCAGCAGCTTACTAGACAGGGACTATGGCTACACCTTC.

V is TRBV3-1 (or the pseudogene TRBV3-2) and J is TRBJ1-1; 10 nucleotides line up with TRBD1. CDR1 is LGHDT, CDR2 YNNKEL, per germline (reference sequence). V gave up 5 bases and J gave up 4 bases; unmatched junction bases: 4. The CDR3 is 14 residues long. The CDR3 region is CASSSRDRGTEAFF. For the CDR3, the DNA is TGTGCCAGCAGCTCCCGGGACAGGGGCACTGAAGCTTTCTTT.

The chain recombines TRBV28 with TRBJ1-3; no definite D call. The CDR3 covers 14 residues. CDR1 is MDHEN, CDR2 SYDVKM, per germline. The V end lost 7 bases, the J end lost 3 bases, and 13 bases lay between the germline ends. CDR3 DNA: TGTGCCAGCACTGTGCGTGGCGGTGGAAACACCATATATTTT. Translated, it gives CASTVRGGGNTIYF.

The chain has TRBV7-2 and TRBJ2-6; D is possibly TRBD2 (6 bases). V was pared by 1 base and J by 0 bases, with 7 bases between. This CDR3 is 16 amino acids long. Germline CDR1 SGHTA, CDR2 FQGNSA. As DNA, the CDR3 is TGTGCCAGCAGCTTAGTGGGGGGCTCTGGGGCCAACGTCCTGACTTTC. The encoded protein is CASSLVGGSGANVLTF.

V usage is TRBV29-1 and J usage is TRBJ2-1; possibly TRBD2 for D (7 bases). Trimming stripped 6 bases from V and 9 bases from J, with 15 bases between. This CDR3 comprises 12 residues. CDR1 is SQVTM, CDR2 ANQGSEA, per germline. For the CDR3, the DNA is TGCAGCGTAGGGGGGGGTCTCAGTGAGCAGTTCTTC. This encodes CSVGGGLSEQFF.

The rearrangement uses TRBV18 and TRBJ1-2; 7 bases are shared with TRBD1. V lost 6 bases and J lost 5; bases outside the gene matches: 9. This CDR3 region has 14 residues. The germline CDR1 and CDR2 sequences are KGHSH and LQKENI. The CDR3 DNA reads TGTGCCAGCTCCCTCGACAGGGTTTTGTATGGCTACACCTTC. It specifies CASSLDRVLYGYTF.

This chain connects TRBV7-2 to TRBJ2-7; D ambiguous. This CDR3 has 13 residues. The V and J ends lost 4 bases and 4 bases respectively, with 11 bases between them. Per the germline V gene, CDR1 is SGHTA and CDR2 is FQGNSA. The CDR3 sequence is CASSSRDNYEQYF. The CDR3 nucleotides are TGTGCCAGCAGCTCCAGAGACAATTACGAGCAGTACTTC. Drawing the rest from reference TRBV7-2 and TRBJ2-7, the complete variable domain is GAGVSQSPSNKVTEKGKDVELRCDPISGHTALYWYRQSLGQGLEFLIYFQGNSAPDKSGLPSDRFSAERTGGSVSTLTIQRTQQEDSAVYLCASSSRDNYEQYFGPGTRLTVT.

This sequence joins TRBV9 and TRBJ2-3, with 7 bases matching TRBD2. V shed 0 bases and J 5 bases; nucleotides not matched to a gene: 6. CDR1 is SGDLS and CDR2 is YYNGEE in the germline V gene. The length of the CDR3 is 15 residues. The chain's CDR3 is CASSVGPGGLDTQYF. As DNA, the CDR3 is TGTGCCAGCAGCGTAGGTCCGGGGGGTCTAGATACGCAGTATTTT.

The chain links TRBV7-9 to TRBJ2-7, with D possibly TRBD2 on 5 matching bases. V was shortened by 5 bases and J by 5 bases, with 16 bases between the two germline ends. Germline CDR1 reads SEHNR; CDR2 reads FQNEAQ (reference sequence). This CDR3 spans 14 amino acids. CDR3 coding DNA: TGTGCCAGCAGCCCGGAAAGGCCCGGGGACGAGCAGTACTTC. This codes for CASSPERPGDEQYF. Full variable domain (outside the CDR3, taken from reference TRBV7-9 and TRBJ2-7): DTGVSQNPRHKITKRGQNVTFRCDPISEHNRLYWYRQTLGQGPEFLTYFQNEAQLEKSRLLSDRFSAERPKGSFSTLEIQRTEQGDSAMYLCASSPERPGDEQYFGPGTRLTVT.

This chain uses TRBV4-1 with TRBJ2-1, with a weak D call TRBD2 (5 bases). This CDR3 is built from 13 residues. Germline CDR1 MGHRA, CDR2 YSYEKL. V was clipped by 4 bases and J by 10 bases, with 14 bases between them. The CDR3: CASSRPLEEEQFF. The CDR3 bases are TGCGCCAGCAGCCGCCCACTAGAGGAGGAGCAGTTCTTC.

The V and J genes are TRBV5-1 and TRBJ2-7, with 10 positions matching TRBD2. CDR1 is SGHRS, CDR2 YFSETQ, per germline. CDR3 length: 17 amino acids. J lost 1 base, V lost 0 bases, and 7 bases had no gene match. The CDR3 spells CASSLGLAGAHSYEQYF. The CDR3 coding sequence is TGCGCCAGCAGCTTGGGTCTAGCGGGGGCTCATTCCTACGAGCAGTACTTC.

CDR3 DNA sequence: TGTGCCAGCAGCTTAGCAGGGAGGGGTAATCAGCCCCAGCATTTT. Its translation: CASSLAGRGNQPQHF. This chain joins TRBV7-9 and TRBJ1-5, with D perhaps TRBD1 (5 bases). Germline CDR1 reads SEHNR; CDR2 reads FQNEAQ (reference sequence). V was cut by 0 bases and J by 4 bases, with 10 bases left in between. This CDR3 has 15 residues. Using reference TRBV7-9 and TRBJ1-5 for the parts outside the CDR3, the full variable domain is DTGVSQNPRHKITKRGQNVTFRCDPISEHNRLYWYRQTLGQGPEFLTYFQNEAQLEKSRLLSDRFSAERPKGSFSTLEIQRTEQGDSAMYLCASSLAGRGNQPQHFGDGTRLSIL.

J is TRBJ2-4 and V is TRBV28, with D hard to call. The CDR3 length is 13 residues. Germline V gene data show CDR1 as MDHEN and CDR2 as SYDVKM. The V and J ends lost 8 bases and 0 bases respectively, with 8 bases between them. The CDR3, as DNA: TGTGCCAGCCGTCGGGTAGCCAAAAACATTCAGTACTTC. Translating it yields CASRRVAKNIQYF.

Only one count was recorded for this clone. The gene calls are TRBV7-9 and TRBJ2-2; D may be TRBD2 (5 bases). V lost 5 bases and J 0 bases, leaving 16 bases between the germline ends. The CDR3 runs to 17 residues. CDR1 is SEHNR and CDR2 is FQNEAQ in the germline V gene (reference sequence). The CDR3, as DNA: TGTGCCAGCAGCGACCCCCCTGAGGGCGCGAACACCGGGGAGCTGTTTTTT. Its translation: CASSDPPEGANTGELFF.